This T cell receptor beta chain was obtained from a study of T-cell memory formation after mild COVID-19. The CDR3 runs 13 residues. The V gene's germline CDR1 is SNHLY and CDR2 FYNNEI. Trimming took off 5 bases at V and 2 bases at J, with 9 bases between the two ends. About this clonotype itself: Antigen unknown.

One entry per CDR3 protein, called by TCRdb with MiXCR from the 5' RACE reads. Of roughly 500,000 distinct CDR3 sequences in the sample, about a fifth were seen once. Study results and caveats: While clones contracting from day 15 to 85 were balanced between CD4 and CD8, later expanders leaned CD4+. Among CD4+ contracting clones, most were CM and EM, and CD8+ ones EMRA. Within pre-infection memory, some responding clones were found, suggesting cross-reactive memory joined.

J is TRBJ1-2 and V is TRBV2, with D unclear. Specimen: PBMCs or a T cell subset sorted from them (not recorded which). This TCR derives from an adult woman who had mild COVID-19 (a few samples of this study predate the infection). Cell type and time point are not known. The CDR3 sequence is CASSPITNYGYTF. In DNA form, the CDR3 reads TGTGCCAGCAGTCCCATCACGAACTATGGCTACACCTTC.